The clone carrying this T cell receptor (beta chain) was picked up many times. The sample belongs to a study of T cell repertoires in cytomegalovirus infection. One entry per CDR3 protein, called by TCRdb with MiXCR from the reads. The data hold 310,000 or so distinct CDR3 sequences, with around a sixth observed a single time. Germline CDR1 is SGHTA and CDR2 is FQGNSA. V was pared by 2 bases and J by 5 bases, with 6 bases between. This CDR3 comprises 12 residues. The chain joins TRBV7-2 to TRBJ1-1; no reliable D call. The specimen was PBMCs. The sequence was collected from a human donor in good health (CMV status not recorded). Some clones in this sample may be carry-over from other donors' samples. The CDR3 region has the DNA TGTGCCAGCAGCTTACGATGGACTGAAGCTTTCTTT. Protein product: CASSLRWTEAFF.